The 20 T cell receptor beta chains below all came from one sample that was sequenced in a study of T-cell reconstitution after alpha-beta-depleted transplantation in children. Unique molecular identifiers were incorporated during preparation of the TCRbeta library. TCRdb passed the PCR reads through MiXCR, listing each CDR3 protein once. The table lists about half a million distinct CDR3 sequences, under 15% of them singletons. The sample in question was PBMCs from the stem cell graft donor, obtained from the stem cell graft. The receptors derive from a human donor who donated a stem cell graft to a child with combined immunodeficiency.

The chain carries TRBV11-2 and TRBJ2-7; D is undetermined. This CDR3 is built from 15 residues. Trimming took 1 base from V and 3 from J, leaving 13 bases between them. Germline values: CDR1 SGHAT, CDR2 FQNNGV. The CDR3 spells CASSLVHNFGYEQYF. CDR3 in DNA: TGTGCCAGCAGCTTAGTCCACAATTTCGGCTACGAGCAGTACTTC. The full variable domain, its missing parts supplied by reference TRBV11-2 and TRBJ2-7, is EAGVAQSPRYKIIEKRQSVAFWCNPISGHATLYWYQQILGQGPKLLIQFQNNGVVDDSQLPKDRFSAERLKGVDSTLKIQPAKLEDSAVYLCASSLVHNFGYEQYFGPGTRLTVT.

This clonotype was seen many times. J is TRBJ2-1 and V is TRBV12-3 or TRBV12-4; D might be TRBD2 (5 bases). The CDR3 loop spans 15 amino acids. V lost 5 bases and J lost 1, with 12 bases in between. This CDR3 reads CASSPMDSSYNEQFF. CDR3 bases: TGTGCCAGCAGTCCAATGGACTCTTCCTACAATGAGCAGTTCTTC.

This clonotype was counted a few times. The rearrangement uses TRBV27 and TRBJ2-2; 7 bases align to TRBD2. The trim removed 7 bases at V and 10 bases at J, leaving 3 bases unmatched. CDR3 length: 11 residues. Germline V gene data show CDR1 as MNHEY and CDR2 as SMNVEV (reference sequence). CDR3 nucleotide sequence: TGTGCCAGCAAGGGAGGGGTGGAGCTGTTTTTT. Its translation: CASKGGVELFF.

This clonotype was observed a handful of times. The rearrangement joins TRBV29-1 to TRBJ2-4, with TRBD2 matching over 7 bases. This CDR3 is built from 13 residues. Germline V gives CDR1 SQVTM, CDR2 ANQGSEA. The junction had 3 bases not matched to a gene; V was cut back by 1 base and J by 6 bases. CDR3 DNA sequence: TGCAGCGTTGAAGGGGGGGGTCGAAACATTCAGTACTTC. It encodes CSVEGGGRNIQYF.

The chain couples TRBV6-1 to TRBJ2-1; 10 nucleotides match TRBD2. V gave up 5 bases and J gave up 4 bases; unmatched junction bases: 11. The CDR3 is 17 amino acids. Germline V gene lookup returns CDR1 MNHNS and CDR2 SASEGT. In nucleotides, the CDR3 is TGTGCCAGCAGTAGAACTAGCGGGGAGTTCATTTACAATGAGCAGTTCTTC. It specifies CASSRTSGEFIYNEQFF.

This chain connects TRBV11-2 to TRBJ2-2; no clear D. The CDR3 runs 16 residues. CDR1 is SGHAT, CDR2 FQNNGV, per germline. Trimming removed 0 bases at V and 0 bases at J, with 8 bases between. CDR3 nucleotide sequence: TGTGCCAGCAGCTTAGACAGACAAACGAACACCGGGGAGCTGTTTTTT. This codes for CASSLDRQTNTGELFF.

The chain carries TRBV27 and TRBJ2-7, with 10 positions matching TRBD2. This CDR3 contains 15 residues. Germline CDR1 MNHEY, CDR2 SMNVEV (reference sequence). The V gene end was trimmed by 5 bases and the J gene end by 7 bases; junction bases not matched to a gene: 11. CDR3 sequence reads: CASSPLLLAGDEQYF. CDR3 DNA sequence: TGTGCCAGCAGTCCCCTCCTGCTAGCGGGAGATGAGCAGTACTTC.

This clonotype was detected many times. The rearrangement joins TRBV12-3 or TRBV12-4 to TRBJ2-7; unclear D gene. This CDR3 contains 11 residues. The ends were cut back, 6 bases at V and 4 bases at J, with 7 bases in the middle. The CDR3 DNA sequence: TGTGCCAGCAGCCGGTTATACGAGCAGTACTTC. Its translation: CASSRLYEQYF.

In its sample, this clonotype was seen a few times. The V and J genes are TRBV14 and TRBJ2-5, with 8 bases lining up with TRBD2. After removal of 2 bases from V and 1 base from J, the junction contained 6 bases not matched to a gene. CDR3 length: 16 amino acids. Looked up from germline, CDR1 is SGHDN and CDR2 is FVKESK. As DNA, the CDR3 is TGTGCCAGCAGCCAACGAACTAGCGGCCTCCAAGAGACCCAGTACTTC. Translated: CASSQRTSGLQETQYF.

The CDR3, as DNA: TGCGCCAGCAGCCAAGATGTATTCCCAGGGGGTACCAAAAACATTCAGTACTTC. Translated, it gives CASSQDVFPGGTKNIQYF. The chain joins TRBV4-3 to TRBJ2-4; 7 bases are a match to TRBD1. The CDR3 consists of 18 residues. V shed 0 bases and J 2 bases; nucleotides not matched to a gene: 10. CDR1 and CDR2 from the germline V gene are LGHNA and YSLEER.

This clonotype occurred many times. The gene calls are TRBV25-1 and TRBJ1-4; the D gene is possibly TRBD1 (6 bases). This CDR3 is 13 amino acids long. The germline V gene has CDR1 MGHDK and CDR2 SYGVNS. The V gene lost 7 bases and the J gene lost 5 bases, with 11 bases spanning the gap. In DNA form, the CDR3 reads TGTGCCAGCACAGGACAGTGGAATGAAAAACTGTTTTTT. Protein sequence: CASTGQWNEKLFF.

CDR3 sequence reads: CASSLSQDRHEQYF. CDR3 DNA sequence: TGTGCCAGCAGTTTATCCCAGGACCGACACGAGCAGTACTTC. The V gene is TRBV27, the J gene TRBJ2-7, with D unresolved. Trimming removed 0 bases at V and 5 bases at J, with 11 bases between. Per germline, CDR1 MNHEY and CDR2 SMNVEV (reference sequence). The CDR3 totals 14 residues.

The rearrangement links TRBV6-1 to TRBJ2-1; D perhaps matches TRBD1 (6 bases). Germline V CDR1 and CDR2: MNHNS, SASEGT. The germline V and J ends were trimmed by 3 bases and 4 bases, with 10 bases remaining between them. The CDR3 length is 14 residues. Here the CDR3 reads CASSDRTAYNEQFF. The CDR3, as DNA: TGTGCCAGCAGTGATCGGACAGCTTACAATGAGCAGTTCTTC.

This clonotype was found once. With a much larger clone just one base away, this may be a read error. This chain uses TRBV4-3 with TRBJ2-6; D is ambiguous. Trimming took off 1 base at V and 0 bases at J, with 4 bases between the two ends. This CDR3 contains 15 residues. CDR1 and CDR2 from the germline V gene are LGHNA and YSLEER. This chain's CDR3 is CASSQGLSGANVLTF. The CDR3 DNA follows: TGCGCCAGCAGCCAAGGGCTCTCTGGGGCCAACGTCCTGACTTTC.

This clonotype has a handful of counts. This sequence joins TRBV7-9 and TRBJ2-3, with 9 bases matching TRBD2. The CDR3 extends over 17 amino acids. The J segment lost 6 bases and the V segment lost 1 base, leaving 11 bases of the junction unmatched. Germline CDR1 SEHNR, CDR2 FQNEAQ (reference sequence). CDR3 nucleotide sequence: TGTGCCAGCAGCTTAGTACCCCTAGCGGGATGGTCCGATACGCAGTATTTT. It codes for CASSLVPLAGWSDTQYF.

There are many counts of this clonotype. This chain links TRBV27 with TRBJ2-7, with D possibly TRBD2 on 5 matching bases. Germline CDR1 is MNHEY and CDR2 is SMNVEV (reference sequence). The V end was cut by 0 bases, the J end by 1 base, with 22 bases between. This CDR3 region has 19 residues. The CDR3 bases are TGTGCCAGCAGTTTATCGCGCTACACCGAACGGGGTCTATCCTACGAGCAGTACTTC. Protein: CASSLSRYTERGLSYEQYF.

This clonotype was observed a few times. The J gene is TRBJ1-3, the V gene TRBV5-1; 9 bases are a match to TRBD1. Germline loops: CDR1 SGHRS, CDR2 YFSETQ. The CDR3 is made up of 16 amino acids. V trimming: 4 bases; J trimming: 1 base; junction bases outside the gene matches: 6. In DNA form, the CDR3 reads TGCGCCAGCAGCGGCGGGACAGGGCGATCTGGAAACACCATATATTTT. It is translated as CASSGGTGRSGNTIYF.

V is TRBV5-1 and J is TRBJ2-5, with D perhaps given as TRBD1 or TRBD2 (5 bases each). CDR1 and CDR2 (germline): SGHRS, YFSETQ. V dropped 4 bases and J dropped 3 bases, with 16 bases sitting between them. The CDR3 is 15 residues long. The CDR3 spells CASSPVWGNEETQYF. CDR3 DNA: TGCGCCAGCAGCCCAGTATGGGGGAATGAAGAGACCCAGTACTTC.

The rearrangement uses TRBV4-3 and TRBJ2-3; D gene ambiguous. Looked up from germline, CDR1 is LGHNA and CDR2 is YSLEER. The CDR3 sequence is 14 residues long. V lost 4 bases to trimming and J lost 2 bases, with 10 bases between them. CDR3 bases: TGCGCCAGCAGCCCAAACCAGCACACAGATACGCAGTATTTT. The encoded protein is CASSPNQHTDTQYF.

The rearrangement links TRBV7-8 to TRBJ2-1; perhaps TRBD2 as D (5 bases). The CDR3 loop spans 14 amino acids. Germline loops: CDR1 SGHVS, CDR2 FQNEAQ. The V and J ends lost 2 bases and 7 bases respectively, with 12 bases between them. The CDR3 coding sequence is TGTGCCAGCAGCTTATCCGGGGTTGTGAATGAGCAGTTCTTC. Protein product: CASSLSGVVNEQFF.